This T cell receptor (beta chain) was recovered during a study of T-cell reconstitution after alpha-beta-depleted transplantation in children. This clonotype was counted between two and nine times. Trimming took 5 bases from V and 3 from J, leaving 12 bases between them. In germline, CDR1 is SGHTA, CDR2 FQGNSA. CDR3 size: 14 residues. Unique molecular identifiers were incorporated into the prepared TCRbeta library. Each CDR3 protein is one row after TCRdb ran MiXCR on the PCR reads. Among about 640,000 distinct CDR3 sequences listed, approximately 17% were seen once. This sequence was found in a human donor who donated a stem cell graft to a child with acute myeloid leukemia. The chain recombines TRBV7-2 with TRBJ2-3; D may be TRBD2 (5 bases). This sample comprised PBMCs from the stem cell graft donor, obtained from the stem cell graft. As DNA, the CDR3 is TGTGCCAGCAGCGCCGGGATTTTAACAGATACGCAGTATTTT. Protein: CASSAGILTDTQYF.